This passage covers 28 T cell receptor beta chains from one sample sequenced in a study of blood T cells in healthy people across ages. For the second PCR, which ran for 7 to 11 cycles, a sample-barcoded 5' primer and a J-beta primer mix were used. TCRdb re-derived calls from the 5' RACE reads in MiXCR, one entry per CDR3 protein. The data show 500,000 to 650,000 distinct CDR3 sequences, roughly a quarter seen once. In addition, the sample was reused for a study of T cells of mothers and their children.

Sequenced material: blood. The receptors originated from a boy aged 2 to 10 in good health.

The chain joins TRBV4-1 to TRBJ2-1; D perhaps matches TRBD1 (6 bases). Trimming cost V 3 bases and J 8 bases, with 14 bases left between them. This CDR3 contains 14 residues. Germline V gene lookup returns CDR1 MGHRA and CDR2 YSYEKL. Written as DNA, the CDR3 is TGCGCCAGCAGCCATGGGACAATTGGCGATGAGCAGTTCTTC. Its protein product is CASSHGTIGDEQFF.

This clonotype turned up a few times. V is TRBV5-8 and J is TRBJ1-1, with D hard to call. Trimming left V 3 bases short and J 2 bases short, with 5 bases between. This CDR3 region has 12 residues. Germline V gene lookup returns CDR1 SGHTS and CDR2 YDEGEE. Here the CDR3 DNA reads TGTGCCAGCAGCTGGACCAACACTGAAGCTTTCTTT. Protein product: CASSWTNTEAFF.

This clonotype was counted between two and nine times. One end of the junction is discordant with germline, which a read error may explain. The CDR3 protein is CAGSYSDRSNPPQHF. The CDR3, as DNA: TGTGCCGGCAGTTACTCCGACAGAAGCAATCCGCCCCAGCATTTT. The chain links TRBV6-6 to TRBJ1-5, with D possibly being TRBD1 (5 bases). The germline gives CDR1 MNHNY, CDR2 SVGAGI (reference sequence). CDR3 length: 15 residues.

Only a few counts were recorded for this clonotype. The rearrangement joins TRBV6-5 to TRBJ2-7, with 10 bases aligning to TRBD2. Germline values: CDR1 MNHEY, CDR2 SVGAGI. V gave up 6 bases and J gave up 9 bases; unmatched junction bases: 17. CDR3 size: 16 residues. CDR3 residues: CASRPHGLAGDWVQYF. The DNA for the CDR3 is TGTGCCAGCAGACCCCACGGGCTAGCGGGAGATTGGGTGCAGTACTTC.

CDR3 sequence reads: CASSFFSGANVLTF. DNA of the CDR3: TGTGCCAGCAGCTTTTTCTCTGGGGCCAACGTCCTGACTTTC. The V and J genes are TRBV7-9 and TRBJ2-6; no clear D. Germline-derived CDR1 and CDR2 are SEHNR and FQNEAQ (reference sequence). The CDR3 is 14 residues long. Trimming removed 3 bases from V and 0 bases from J, with 3 bases in between.

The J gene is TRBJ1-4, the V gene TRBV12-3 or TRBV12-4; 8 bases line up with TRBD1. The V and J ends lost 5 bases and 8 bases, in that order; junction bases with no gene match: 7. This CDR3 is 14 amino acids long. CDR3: CASSATGVDEKLFF. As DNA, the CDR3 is TGTGCCAGCAGTGCGACAGGGGTGGACGAAAAACTGTTTTTT.

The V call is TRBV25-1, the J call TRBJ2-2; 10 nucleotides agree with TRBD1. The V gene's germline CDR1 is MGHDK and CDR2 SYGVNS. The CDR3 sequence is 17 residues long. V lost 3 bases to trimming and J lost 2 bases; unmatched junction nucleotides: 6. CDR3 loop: CASSDPDRGRNTGELFF. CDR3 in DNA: TGTGCCAGCAGTGATCCCGACAGGGGGCGTAACACCGGGGAGCTGTTTTTT.

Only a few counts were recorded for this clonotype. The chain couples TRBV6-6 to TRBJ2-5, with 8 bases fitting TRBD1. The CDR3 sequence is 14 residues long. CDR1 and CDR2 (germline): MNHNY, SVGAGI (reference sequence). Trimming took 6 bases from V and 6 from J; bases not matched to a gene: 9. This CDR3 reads CASSDGQGTKTQYF. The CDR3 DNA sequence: TGTGCCAGCAGCGATGGACAGGGTACAAAGACCCAGTACTTC.

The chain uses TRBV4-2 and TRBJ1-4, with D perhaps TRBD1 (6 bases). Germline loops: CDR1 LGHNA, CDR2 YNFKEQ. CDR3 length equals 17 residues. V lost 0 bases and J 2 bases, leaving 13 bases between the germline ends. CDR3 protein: CASSQDSGGPTNEKLFF. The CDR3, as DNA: TGTGCCAGCAGCCAAGATAGTGGGGGGCCGACTAATGAAAAACTGTTTTTT.

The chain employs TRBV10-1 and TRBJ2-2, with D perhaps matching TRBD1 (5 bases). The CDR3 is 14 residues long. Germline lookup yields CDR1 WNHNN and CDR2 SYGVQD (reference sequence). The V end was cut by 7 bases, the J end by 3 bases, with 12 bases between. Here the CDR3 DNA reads TGCGCCAGCATGGGGCCACCGGACACCGGGGAGCTGTTTTTT. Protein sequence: CASMGPPDTGELFF.

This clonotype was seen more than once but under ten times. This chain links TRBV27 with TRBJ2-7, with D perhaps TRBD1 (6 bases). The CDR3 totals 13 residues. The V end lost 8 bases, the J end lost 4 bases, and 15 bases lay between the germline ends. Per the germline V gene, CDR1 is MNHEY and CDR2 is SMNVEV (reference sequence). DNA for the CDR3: TGTGCCAGCTCCCGCAGGGGAAGGTACGAGCAGTACTTC. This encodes CASSRRGRYEQYF.

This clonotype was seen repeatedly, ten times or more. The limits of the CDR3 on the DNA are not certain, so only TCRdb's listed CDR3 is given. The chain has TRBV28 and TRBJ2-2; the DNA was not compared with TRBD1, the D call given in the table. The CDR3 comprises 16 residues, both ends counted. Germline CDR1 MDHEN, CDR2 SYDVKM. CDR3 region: CASSSSGQGVTGELFF.

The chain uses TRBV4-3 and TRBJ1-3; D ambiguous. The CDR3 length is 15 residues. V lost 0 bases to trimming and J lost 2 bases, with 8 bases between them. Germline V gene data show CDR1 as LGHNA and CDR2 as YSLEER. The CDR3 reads CASSQDLGPGNTIYF. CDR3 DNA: TGCGCCAGCAGCCAAGATTTAGGGCCTGGAAACACCATATATTTT.

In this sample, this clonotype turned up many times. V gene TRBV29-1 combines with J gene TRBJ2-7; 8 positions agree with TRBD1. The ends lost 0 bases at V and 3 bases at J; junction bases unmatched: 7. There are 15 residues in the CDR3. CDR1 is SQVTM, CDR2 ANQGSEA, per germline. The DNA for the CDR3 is TGCAGCGTTGAAGATAACAGGGGGTTGGGCTACGAGCAGTACTTC. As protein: CSVEDNRGLGYEQYF.

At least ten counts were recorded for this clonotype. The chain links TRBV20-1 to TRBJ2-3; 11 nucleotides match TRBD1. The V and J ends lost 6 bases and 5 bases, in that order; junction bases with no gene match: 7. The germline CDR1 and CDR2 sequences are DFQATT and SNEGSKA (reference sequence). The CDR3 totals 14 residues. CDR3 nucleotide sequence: TGCAGTGCGAATCCGGGACAGGGGGGAGATACGCAGTATTTT. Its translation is CSANPGQGGDTQYF.

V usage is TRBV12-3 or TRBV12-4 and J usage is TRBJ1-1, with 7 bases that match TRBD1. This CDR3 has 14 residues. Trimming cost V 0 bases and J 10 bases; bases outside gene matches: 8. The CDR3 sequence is CASSLAAQGGRAFF. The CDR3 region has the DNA TGTGCCAGCAGTTTAGCCGCTCAGGGGGGGCGAGCTTTCTTT.

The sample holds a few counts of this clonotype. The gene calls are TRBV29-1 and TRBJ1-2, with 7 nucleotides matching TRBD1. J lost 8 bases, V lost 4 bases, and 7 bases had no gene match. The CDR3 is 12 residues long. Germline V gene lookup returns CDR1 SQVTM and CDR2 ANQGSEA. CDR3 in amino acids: CSVAGRGGGYTF. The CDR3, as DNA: TGCAGCGTTGCTGGCAGGGGGGGCGGCTACACCTTC.

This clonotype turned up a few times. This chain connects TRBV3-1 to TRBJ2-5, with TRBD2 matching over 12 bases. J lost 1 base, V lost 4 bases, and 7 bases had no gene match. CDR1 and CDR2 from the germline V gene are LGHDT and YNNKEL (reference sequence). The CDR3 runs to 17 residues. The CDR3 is CASSLLLAGGLQETQYF. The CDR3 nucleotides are TGTGCCAGCAGCCTCCTACTAGCGGGGGGCCTCCAAGAGACCCAGTACTTC.

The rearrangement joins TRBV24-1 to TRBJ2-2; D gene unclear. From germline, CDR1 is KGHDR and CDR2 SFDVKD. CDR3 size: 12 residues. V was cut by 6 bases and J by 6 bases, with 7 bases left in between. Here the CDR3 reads CATSPGPGELFF. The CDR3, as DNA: TGTGCCACCAGTCCCGGGCCCGGGGAGCTGTTTTTT.

The CDR3 here is CASSYYTGNEQFF. CDR3 sequence (DNA): TGTGCCAGCAGTTACTATACAGGGAACGAGCAGTTCTTC. This chain links TRBV6-2 or TRBV6-3 with TRBJ2-7; D is possibly TRBD1 (6 bases). TRBJ2-1 explains the end of the DNA better; the J call may be wrong. Looked up from germline, CDR1 is MNHEY and CDR2 is SVGEGT. The length of the CDR3 is 13 residues.

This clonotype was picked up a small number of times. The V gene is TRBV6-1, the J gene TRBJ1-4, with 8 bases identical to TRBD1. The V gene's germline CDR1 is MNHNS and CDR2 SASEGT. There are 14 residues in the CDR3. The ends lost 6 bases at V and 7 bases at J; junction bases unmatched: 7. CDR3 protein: CASRTQGAGEKLFF. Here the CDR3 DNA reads TGTGCCAGCAGGACGCAGGGGGCAGGTGAAAAACTGTTTTTT.

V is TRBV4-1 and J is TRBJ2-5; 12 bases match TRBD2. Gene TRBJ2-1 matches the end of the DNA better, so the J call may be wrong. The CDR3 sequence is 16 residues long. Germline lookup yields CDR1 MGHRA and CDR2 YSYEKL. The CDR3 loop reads CASSQELAGGPDEQFF. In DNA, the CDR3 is TGCGCCAGCAGCCAAGAGCTAGCGGGAGGGCCCGATGAGCAGTTCTTC.

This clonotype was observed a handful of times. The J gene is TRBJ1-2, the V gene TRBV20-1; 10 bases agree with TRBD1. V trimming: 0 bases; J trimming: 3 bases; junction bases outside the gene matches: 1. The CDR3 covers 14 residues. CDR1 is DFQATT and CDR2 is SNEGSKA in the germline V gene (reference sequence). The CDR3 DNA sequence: TGCAGTGCTAGAGAAGGGACAGGGGACTATGGCTACACCTTC. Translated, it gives CSAREGTGDYGYTF.

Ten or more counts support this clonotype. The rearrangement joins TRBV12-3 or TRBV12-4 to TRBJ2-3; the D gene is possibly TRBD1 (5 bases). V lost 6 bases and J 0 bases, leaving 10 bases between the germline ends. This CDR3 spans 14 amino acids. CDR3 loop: CASSLSGSTDTQYF. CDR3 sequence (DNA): TGTGCCAGCAGCTTGTCAGGGAGCACAGATACGCAGTATTTT.

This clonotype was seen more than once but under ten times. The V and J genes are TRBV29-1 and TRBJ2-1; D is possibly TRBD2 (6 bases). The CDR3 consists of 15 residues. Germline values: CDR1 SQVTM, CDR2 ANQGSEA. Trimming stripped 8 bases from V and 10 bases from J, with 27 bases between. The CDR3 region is CSSYVTSPGVGEQFF. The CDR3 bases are TGCAGCTCATACGTGACATCCCCGGGGGTGGGGGAGCAGTTCTTC.

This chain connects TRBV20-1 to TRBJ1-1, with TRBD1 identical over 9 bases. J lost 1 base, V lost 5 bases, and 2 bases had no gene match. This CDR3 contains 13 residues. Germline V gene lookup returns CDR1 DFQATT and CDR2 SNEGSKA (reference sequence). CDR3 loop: CSAPDRGNTEAFF. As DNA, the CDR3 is TGCAGTGCTCCGGACAGGGGGAACACTGAAGCTTTCTTT.

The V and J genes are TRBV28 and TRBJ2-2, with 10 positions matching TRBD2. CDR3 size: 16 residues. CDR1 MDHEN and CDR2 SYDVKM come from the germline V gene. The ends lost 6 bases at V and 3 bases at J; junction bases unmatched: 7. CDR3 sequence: CASSLGLAVHTGELFF. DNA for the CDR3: TGTGCCAGCAGCCTAGGACTAGCGGTGCACACCGGGGAGCTGTTTTTT.

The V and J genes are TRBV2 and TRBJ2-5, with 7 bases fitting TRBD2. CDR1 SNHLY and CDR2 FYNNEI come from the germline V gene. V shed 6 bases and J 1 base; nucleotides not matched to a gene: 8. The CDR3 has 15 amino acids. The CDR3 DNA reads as TGTGCCAGCAGCGGGTGGACTAGTGGCCAAGAGACCCAGTACTTC. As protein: CASSGWTSGQETQYF.